Listed below are T cell receptor beta chains from one sample, sequenced in a study of PD-1 blockade in classical Hodgkin lymphoma. Sequencing was performed with immunoSEQ multiplex PCR; in TCRdb, only in-frame clones are kept and a portion is missing. This sample has 90,000 to 95,000 clones; 80% to 90% occur once, and the top ten carry around 10%. The sequencing here drew on peripheral blood mononuclear cells (PBMCs), taken before the second cycle of nivolumab. Receptor source: a human donor with classical Hodgkin lymphoma. CDR3s include the opening cysteine and the closing phenylalanine or tryptophan. D genes are given only for firm matches. Size values are once, few and many counts, or a class for expanded clones, and some rows have none.

.	.	TRBV6-1	TRBJ1-6	CASGNPSYNSPLHF	TGTGCCAGCGGGAATCCCTCCTATAATTCACCCCTCCACTTT
.	few	TRBV29-1	TRBJ2-7	CSAISPSAGQYF	TGCAGCGCTATTTCCCCTTCGGCAGGGCAGTACTTC
TRBD2	.	TRBV4-1	TRBJ2-2	CASSQVAGAHTGELFF	TGCGCCAGCAGCCAAGTAGCGGGGGCACACACCGGGGAGCTGTTTTTT
.	once	TRBV5-4	TRBJ2-1	CASSPGGSSYNEQFF	TGTGCCAGCAGCCCGGGGGGCAGCTCCTACAATGAGCAGTTCTTC
TRBD2	.	TRBV27	TRBJ2-1	CASSFTSGRFYEQFF	TGTGCCAGCAGTTTCACTAGCGGGAGGTTCTATGAGCAGTTCTTC
.	.	TRBV4-1	TRBJ2-5	CASSGGRKGETQYF	TGCGCCAGCAGCGGAGGGCGAAAGGGAGAGACCCAGTACTTC
.	.	TRBV28	TRBJ1-2	CASSLNWGYGYTF	TGTGCCAGCAGTTTGAATTGGGGCTATGGCTACACCTTC
TRBD1	.	TRBV19	TRBJ2-5	CASSKGTGGFQETQYF	TGTGCCAGTAGTAAGGGGACAGGGGGCTTCCAAGAGACCCAGTACTTC
.	.	TRBV5-1	TRBJ2-1	CASSTAGRRNEQFF	TGCGCCAGCAGTACGGCGGGTCGGAGAAATGAGCAGTTCTTC
.	.	TRBV28	TRBJ1-2	CASRSPTASGGYTF	TGTGCCAGCAGGAGTCCGACAGCCTCGGGAGGCTACACCTTC
.	.	TRBV6-5	TRBJ2-4	CASSRAGTRLYF	TGTGCCAGCAGTCGAGCCGGGACAAGGCTGTACTTC
TRBD2	.	TRBV11-2	TRBJ2-1	CASSLDLAGTDNEQFF	TGTGCCAGCAGCTTAGATCTAGCGGGGACAGACAATGAGCAGTTCTTC
.	few	TRBV5-1	TRBJ1-2	CASSKPGPNYTF	TGCGCCAGCAGCAAACCCGGGCCAAACTACACCTTC
.	.	TRBV30	TRBJ2-7	CAGNPRGGYEQYF	TGTGCCGGGAACCCTCGGGGCGGCTACGAGCAGTACTTC
.	.	TRBV6-5	TRBJ1-6	CASSYSIGYDSSPLHF	TGTGCCAGCAGTTACTCGATAGGGTACGATTCTTCACCCCTCCACTTT
.	.	TRBV7-9	TRBJ2-7	CASSPPWIGEQYF	TGTGCCAGCAGCCCTCCCTGGATTGGGGAGCAGTACTTC
.	.	TRBV5-1	TRBJ2-2	CASSQTGHSNTGELFF	TGCGCCAGCAGCCAGACTGGACATTCGAACACCGGGGAGCTGTTTTTT
TRBD2	.	TRBV27	TRBJ2-1	CASSLFPGREATLTSNNEQFF	TGTGCCAGCAGTTTATTCCCCGGGCGGGAGGCCACCCTAACCTCGAACAATGAGCAGTTCTTC
.	.	TRBV30	TRBJ2-7	CAWSLTPSYEQYF	TGTGCCTGGAGTCTGACCCCCTCCTACGAGCAGTACTTC
TRBD1	.	TRBV28	TRBJ1-4	CASSGQVDGNEKLFF	TGTGCCAGCAGTGGACAGGTTGATGGTAATGAAAAACTGTTTTTT
.	.	TRBV5-1	TRBJ1-4	CASSLGGGREKLFF	TGCGCCAGCAGCTTAGGGGGAGGGCGTGAAAAACTGTTTTTT
.	once	TRBV19	TRBJ1-5	CASRTPRTSYSNQPQHF	TGTGCCAGTCGCACCCCTCGAACCTCCTATAGCAATCAGCCCCAGCATTTT
.	.	TRBV27	TRBJ1-5	CASSSLAEIYSNQPQHF	TGTGCCAGCAGTTCCCTTGCGGAAATTTATAGCAATCAGCCCCAGCATTTT
.	.	TRBV4-2	TRBJ2-3	CASSQLRDTLRDTQYF	TGTGCCAGCAGCCAGCTCCGGGACACCCTTAGAGATACGCAGTATTTT
TRBD2	.	TRBV5-1	TRBJ2-1	CASSLARRGLVSSEINNEQFF	TGCGCCAGCAGCTTGGCCAGGCGAGGACTAGTATCGTCTGAGATAAACAATGAGCAGTTCTTC
.	.	TRBV2	TRBJ2-3	CASSEAAGSTDTQYF	TGTGCCAGCAGTGAAGCAGCCGGGTCTACAGATACGCAGTATTTT
TRBD1	.	TRBV5-1	TRBJ2-1	CASSEGTGWGSYNEQFF	TGCGCCAGCAGCGAGGGGACAGGTTGGGGGTCCTACAATGAGCAGTTCTTC
.	.	TRBV27	TRBJ1-1	CASSLRGMATEAFF	TGTGCCAGCAGTTTACGCGGGATGGCTACTGAAGCTTTCTTT
.	.	TRBV27	TRBJ1-1	CASTQGAGMNTEAFF	TGTGCCAGCACGCAAGGGGCGGGAATGAACACTGAAGCTTTCTTT
.	few	TRBV19	TRBJ1-5	CASSVRVWGQPQHF	TGTGCCAGTAGTGTTAGGGTTTGGGGTCAGCCCCAGCATTTT
.	.	TRBV5-6	TRBJ2-7	CASRAAGAAYEQYF	TGTGCCAGCAGGGCCGCCGGGGCAGCCTACGAGCAGTACTTC
TRBD1	.	TRBV13	TRBJ1-1	CASSFMGTDTEAFF	TGTGCCAGCAGCTTCATGGGGACAGACACTGAAGCTTTCTTT
.	.	TRBV27	TRBJ1-1	CASSLLLDTEAFF	TGTGCCAGCAGTCTTCTCCTGGACACTGAAGCTTTCTTT
TRBD1	.	TRBV19	TRBJ1-1	CASSNGWDRQNTEAFF	TGTGCCAGTAGTAACGGATGGGACAGACAGAACACTGAAGCTTTCTTT
.	.	TRBV5-4	TRBJ1-1	CASSIRGTEAFF	TGTGCCAGCAGTATTAGAGGGACTGAAGCTTTCTTT
.	.	TRBV6-5	TRBJ2-2	CASSYLLEGTGELFF	TGTGCCAGCAGTTACCTTTTGGAGGGGACCGGGGAGCTGTTTTTT
TRBD1	.	TRBV5-1	TRBJ2-2	CASRQGYEEWIGELFF	TGCGCCAGCAGACAGGGGTATGAGGAGTGGATTGGGGAGCTGTTTTTT
TRBD2	.	TRBV11-2	TRBJ2-3	CASSLGGGTGTDTQYF	TGTGCCAGCAGCTTAGGCGGGGGGACCGGCACAGATACGCAGTATTTT
.	.	TRBV5-4	TRBJ2-7	CASTPENSYEQYF	TGTGCCAGCACCCCGGAGAACTCCTACGAGCAGTACTTC
.	.	TRBV5-1	TRBJ2-3	CASSHTTTDTQYF	TGCGCCAGCAGCCATACCACCACAGATACGCAGTATTTT
.	.	TRBV6-5	TRBJ1-6	CASSYSWEDNSPLHF	TGTGCCAGCAGTTACTCGTGGGAGGATAATTCACCCCTCCACTTT
.	few	TRBV27	TRBJ2-3	CASSPGAGATDTQYF	TGTGCCAGCAGTCCCGGGGCGGGGGCCACAGATACGCAGTATTTT
TRBD2	.	TRBV6-1	TRBJ2-1	CASSAGSSGSLSEQFF	TGTGCCAGCAGTGCTGGATCTAGCGGGAGTTTGAGTGAGCAGTTCTTC
.	.	TRBV28	TRBJ2-3	CASSFTGPSTDTQYF	TGTGCCAGCAGTTTTACGGGGCCAAGCACAGATACGCAGTATTTT
.	.	TRBV14	TRBJ2-1	CASSQGVSSYNEQFF	TGTGCCAGCAGCCAGGGGGTGAGCTCCTACAATGAGCAGTTCTTC
.	once	TRBV7-9	TRBJ1-3	CASSLAFLSSTGNTIYF	TGTGCCAGCAGCTTAGCTTTCTTAAGCTCTACTGGAAACACCATATATTTT
TRBD1	few	TRBV18	TRBJ2-1	CASSPGTGSNEQFF	TGTGCCAGCTCACCGGGGACAGGGTCCAATGAGCAGTTCTTC
.	once	TRBV28	TRBJ1-4	CASSLPQGREKLFF	TGTGCCAGCAGTCTCCCCCAGGGGAGAGAAAAACTGTTTTTT
.	few	TRBV19	TRBJ1-1	CASTTDGFKIEAFF	TGTGCCAGTACCACGGACGGATTCAAAATTGAAGCTTTCTTT
.	.	TRBV5-1	TRBJ1-1	CASSFSGDNTEAFF	TGCGCCAGCAGCTTCTCCGGGGATAACACTGAAGCTTTCTTT